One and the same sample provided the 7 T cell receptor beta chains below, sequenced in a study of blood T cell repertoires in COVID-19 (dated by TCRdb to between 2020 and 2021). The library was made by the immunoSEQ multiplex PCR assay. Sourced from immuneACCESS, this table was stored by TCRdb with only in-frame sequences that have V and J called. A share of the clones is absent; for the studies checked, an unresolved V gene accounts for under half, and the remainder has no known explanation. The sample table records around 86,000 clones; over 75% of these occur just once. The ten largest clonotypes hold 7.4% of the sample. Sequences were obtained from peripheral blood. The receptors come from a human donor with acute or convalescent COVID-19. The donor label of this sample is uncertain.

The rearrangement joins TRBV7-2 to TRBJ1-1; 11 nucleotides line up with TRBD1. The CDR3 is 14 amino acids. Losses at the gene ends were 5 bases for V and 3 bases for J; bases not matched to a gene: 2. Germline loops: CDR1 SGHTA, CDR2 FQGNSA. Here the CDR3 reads CASSPDRGHTEAFF. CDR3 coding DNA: TGTGCCAGCAGCCCGGACAGGGGGCACACTGAAGCTTTCTTT.

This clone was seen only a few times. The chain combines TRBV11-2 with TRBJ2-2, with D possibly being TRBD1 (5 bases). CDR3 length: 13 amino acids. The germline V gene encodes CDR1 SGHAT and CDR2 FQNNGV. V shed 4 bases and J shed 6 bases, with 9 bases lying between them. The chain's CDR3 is CASSSAGPGELFF. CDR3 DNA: TGTGCCAGCAGCTCTGCAGGGCCCGGGGAGCTGTTTTTT. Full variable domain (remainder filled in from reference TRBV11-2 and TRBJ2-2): EAGVAQSPRYKIIEKRQSVAFWCNPISGHATLYWYQQILGQGPKLLIQFQNNGVVDDSQLPKDRFSAERLKGVDSTLKIQPAKLEDSAVYLCASSSAGPGELFFGEGSRLTVL.

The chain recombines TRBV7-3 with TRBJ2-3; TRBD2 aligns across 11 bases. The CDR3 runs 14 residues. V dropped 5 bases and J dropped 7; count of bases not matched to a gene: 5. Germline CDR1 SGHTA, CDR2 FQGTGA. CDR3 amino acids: CASSLSGGVNTQYF. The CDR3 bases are TGTGCCAGCAGCCTTAGCGGGGGGGTGAATACGCAGTATTTT.

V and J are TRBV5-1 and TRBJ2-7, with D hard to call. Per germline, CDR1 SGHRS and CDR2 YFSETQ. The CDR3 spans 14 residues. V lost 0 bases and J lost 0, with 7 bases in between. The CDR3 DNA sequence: TGCGCCAGCAGCTTGGTTGATAGCTCCTACGAGCAGTACTTC. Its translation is CASSLVDSSYEQYF.

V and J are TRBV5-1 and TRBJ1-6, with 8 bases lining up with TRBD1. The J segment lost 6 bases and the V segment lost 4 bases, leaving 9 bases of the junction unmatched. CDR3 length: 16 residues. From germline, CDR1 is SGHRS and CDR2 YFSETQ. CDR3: CASSQSGGASNSPLHF. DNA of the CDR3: TGCGCCAGCAGCCAATCAGGGGGCGCTTCTAATTCACCCCTCCACTTT.

The CDR3 reads CASSQAGQNTGELFF. For the CDR3, the DNA is TGCGCCAGCAGCCAAGCGGGACAGAACACCGGGGAGCTGTTTTTT. The chain recombines TRBV4-3 with TRBJ2-2; the D gene is possibly TRBD1 (6 bases). The germline CDR1 and CDR2 sequences are LGHNA and YSLEER. The V and J ends lost 1 base and 1 base respectively, with 7 bases between them. This CDR3 spans 15 amino acids.

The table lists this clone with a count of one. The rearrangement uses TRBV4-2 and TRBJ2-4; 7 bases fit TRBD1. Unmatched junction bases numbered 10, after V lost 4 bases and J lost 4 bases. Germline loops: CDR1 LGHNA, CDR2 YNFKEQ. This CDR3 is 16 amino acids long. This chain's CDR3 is CASSPFLRGSKNIQYF. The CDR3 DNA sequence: TGTGCCAGCAGCCCTTTCCTCAGGGGGAGTAAAAACATTCAGTACTTC.